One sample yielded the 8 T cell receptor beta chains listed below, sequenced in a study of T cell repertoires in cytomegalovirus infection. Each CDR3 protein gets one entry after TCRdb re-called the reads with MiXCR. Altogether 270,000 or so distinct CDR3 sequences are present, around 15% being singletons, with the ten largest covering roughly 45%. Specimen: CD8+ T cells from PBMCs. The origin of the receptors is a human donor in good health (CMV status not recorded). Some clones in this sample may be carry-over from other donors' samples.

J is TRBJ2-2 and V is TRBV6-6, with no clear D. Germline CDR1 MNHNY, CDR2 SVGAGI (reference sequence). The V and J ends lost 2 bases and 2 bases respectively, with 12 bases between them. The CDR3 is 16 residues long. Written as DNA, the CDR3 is TGTGCCAGCAGTTACGGTCCTGTCGGAAACACCGGGGAGCTGTTTTTT. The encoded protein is CASSYGPVGNTGELFF.

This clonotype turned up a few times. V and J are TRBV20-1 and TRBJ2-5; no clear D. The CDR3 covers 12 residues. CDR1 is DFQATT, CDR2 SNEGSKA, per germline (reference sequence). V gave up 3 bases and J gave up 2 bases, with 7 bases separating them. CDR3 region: CSASPPQETQYF. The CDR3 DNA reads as TGCAGTGCTAGCCCCCCACAAGAGACCCAGTACTTC.

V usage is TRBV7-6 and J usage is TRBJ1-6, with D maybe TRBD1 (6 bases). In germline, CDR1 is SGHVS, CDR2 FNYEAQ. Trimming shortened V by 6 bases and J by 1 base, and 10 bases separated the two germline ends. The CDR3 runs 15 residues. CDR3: CASRDTGSYNSPLHF. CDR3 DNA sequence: TGTGCCAGCAGAGACACAGGGTCCTATAATTCACCCCTCCACTTT.

The DNA for the CDR3 is TGCAGGGATTCACCCGACCGGAGCACTGAAGCTTTCTTT. Encoded protein: CRDSPDRSTEAFF. The chain carries TRBV20-1 and TRBJ1-1; D is unresolved. The CDR3 consists of 13 residues. Germline loops: CDR1 DFQATT, CDR2 SNEGSKA (reference sequence).

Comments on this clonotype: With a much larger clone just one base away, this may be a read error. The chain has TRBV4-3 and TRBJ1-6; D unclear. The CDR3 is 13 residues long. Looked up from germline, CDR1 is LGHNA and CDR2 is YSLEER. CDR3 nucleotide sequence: TGCGCCAGAAGCCTAAAGGTTAATTCACCCCTCCACTTT. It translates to CARSLKVNSPLHF.

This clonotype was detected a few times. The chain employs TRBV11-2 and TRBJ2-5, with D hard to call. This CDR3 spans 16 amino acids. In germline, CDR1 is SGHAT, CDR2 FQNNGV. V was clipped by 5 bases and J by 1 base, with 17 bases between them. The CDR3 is CASSLRLATPQETQYF. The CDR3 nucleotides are TGTGCCAGCAGCCTCAGACTGGCTACCCCCCAAGAGACCCAGTACTTC.

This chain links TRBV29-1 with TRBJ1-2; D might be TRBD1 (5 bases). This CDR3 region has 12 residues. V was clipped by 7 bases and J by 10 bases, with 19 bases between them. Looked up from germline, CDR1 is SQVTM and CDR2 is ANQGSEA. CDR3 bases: TGCAGCGCCAAAGGGCAGGGAGCTATCTACACCTTC. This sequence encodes CSAKGQGAIYTF.

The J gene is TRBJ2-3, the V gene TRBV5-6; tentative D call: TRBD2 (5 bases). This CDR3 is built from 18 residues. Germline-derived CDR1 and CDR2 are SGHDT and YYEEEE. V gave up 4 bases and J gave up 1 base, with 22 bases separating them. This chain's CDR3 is CASSADRDTGYRTDTQYF. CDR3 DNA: TGTGCCAGCAGCGCGGACCGTGACACGGGGTATCGCACAGATACGCAGTATTTT.